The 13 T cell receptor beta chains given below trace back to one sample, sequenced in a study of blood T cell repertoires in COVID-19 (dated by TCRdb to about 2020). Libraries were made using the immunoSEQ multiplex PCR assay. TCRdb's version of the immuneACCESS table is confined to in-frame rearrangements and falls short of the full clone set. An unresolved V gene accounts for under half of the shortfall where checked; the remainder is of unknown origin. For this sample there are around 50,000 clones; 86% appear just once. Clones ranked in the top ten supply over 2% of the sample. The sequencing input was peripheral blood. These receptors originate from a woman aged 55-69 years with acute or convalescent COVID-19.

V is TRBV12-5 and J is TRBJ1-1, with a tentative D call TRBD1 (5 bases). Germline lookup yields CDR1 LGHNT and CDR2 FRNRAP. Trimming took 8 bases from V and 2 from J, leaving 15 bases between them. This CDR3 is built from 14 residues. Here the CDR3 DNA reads TGTGCTAGTCAACTATACAGGAGAAACACTGAAGCTTTCTTT. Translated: CASQLYRRNTEAFF. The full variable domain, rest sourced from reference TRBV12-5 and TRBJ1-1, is DARVTQTPRHKVTEMGQEVTMRCQPILGHNTVFWYRQTMMQGLELLAYFRNRAPLDDSGMPKDRFSAEMPDATLATLKIQPSEPRDSAVYFCASQLYRRNTEAFFGQGTRLTVV.

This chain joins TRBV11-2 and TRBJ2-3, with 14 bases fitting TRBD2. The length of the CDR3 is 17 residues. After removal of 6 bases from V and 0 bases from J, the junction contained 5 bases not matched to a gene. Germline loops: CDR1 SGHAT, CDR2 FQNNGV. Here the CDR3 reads CASSFRLAGGSTDTQYF. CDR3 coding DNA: TGTGCCAGCAGTTTCCGACTAGCGGGGGGGAGCACAGATACGCAGTATTTT.

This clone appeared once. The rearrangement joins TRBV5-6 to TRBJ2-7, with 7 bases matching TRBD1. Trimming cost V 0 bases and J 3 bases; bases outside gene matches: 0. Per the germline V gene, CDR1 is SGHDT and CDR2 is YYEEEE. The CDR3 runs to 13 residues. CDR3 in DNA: TGTGCCAGCAGCTTGGACAGGGGCTACGAGCAGTACTTC. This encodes CASSLDRGYEQYF.

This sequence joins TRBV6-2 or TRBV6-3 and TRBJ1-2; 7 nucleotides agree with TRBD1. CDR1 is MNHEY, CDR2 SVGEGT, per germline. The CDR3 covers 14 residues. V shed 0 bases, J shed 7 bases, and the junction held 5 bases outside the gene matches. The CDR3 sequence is CASSYSGRGSGYTF. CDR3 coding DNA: TGTGCCAGCAGTTACTCTGGCAGGGGGTCTGGCTACACCTTC.

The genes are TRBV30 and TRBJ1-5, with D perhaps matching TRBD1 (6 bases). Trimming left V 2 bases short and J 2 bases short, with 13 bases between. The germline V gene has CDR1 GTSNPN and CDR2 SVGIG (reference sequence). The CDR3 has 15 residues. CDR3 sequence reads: CAWSSGGLGNQPQHF. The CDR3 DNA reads TGTGCCTGGAGTTCGGGGGGCTTGGGCAATCAGCCCCAGCATTTT.

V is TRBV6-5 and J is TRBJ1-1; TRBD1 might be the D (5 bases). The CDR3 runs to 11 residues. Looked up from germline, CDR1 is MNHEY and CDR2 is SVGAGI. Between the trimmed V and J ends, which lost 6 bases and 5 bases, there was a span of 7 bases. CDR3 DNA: TGTGCCAGCAGCCAGGGAACTGAAGCTTTCTTT. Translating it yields CASSQGTEAFF.

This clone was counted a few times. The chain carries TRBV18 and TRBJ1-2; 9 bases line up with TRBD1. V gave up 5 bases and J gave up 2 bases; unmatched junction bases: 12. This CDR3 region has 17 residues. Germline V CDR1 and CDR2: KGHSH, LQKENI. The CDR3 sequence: CASSGPGQGESNYGYTF. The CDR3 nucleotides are TGTGCCAGCTCAGGCCCGGGACAGGGCGAATCCAACTATGGCTACACCTTC. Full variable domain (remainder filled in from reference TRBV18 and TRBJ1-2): NAGVMQNPRHLVRRRGQEARLRCSPMKGHSHVYWYRQLPEEGLKFMVYLQKENIIDESGMPKERFSAEFPKEGPSILRIQQVVRGDSAAYFCASSGPGQGESNYGYTFGSGTRLTVV.

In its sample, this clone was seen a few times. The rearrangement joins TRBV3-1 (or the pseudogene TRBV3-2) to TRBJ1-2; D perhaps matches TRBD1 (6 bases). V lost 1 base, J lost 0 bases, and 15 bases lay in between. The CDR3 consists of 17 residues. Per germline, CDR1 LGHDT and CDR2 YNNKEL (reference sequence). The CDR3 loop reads CASSQVGGKGANYGYTF. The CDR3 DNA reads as TGTGCCAGCAGCCAAGTCGGGGGGAAGGGGGCTAACTATGGCTACACCTTC.

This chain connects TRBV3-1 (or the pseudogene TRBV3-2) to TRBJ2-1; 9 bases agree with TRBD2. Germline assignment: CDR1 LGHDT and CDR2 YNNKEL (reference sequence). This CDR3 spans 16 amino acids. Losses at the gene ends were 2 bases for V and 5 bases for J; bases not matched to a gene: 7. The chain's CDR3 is CASSQKRLAGNNEQFF. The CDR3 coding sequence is TGTGCCAGCAGCCAAAAGCGCCTAGCGGGAAACAATGAGCAGTTCTTC.

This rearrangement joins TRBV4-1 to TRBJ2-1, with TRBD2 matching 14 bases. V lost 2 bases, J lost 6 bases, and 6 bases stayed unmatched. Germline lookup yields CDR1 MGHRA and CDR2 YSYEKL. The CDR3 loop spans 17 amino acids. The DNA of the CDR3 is TGCGCCAGCAGCCAACCGACTAGCGGGAGGGCCTTCAATGAGCAGTTCTTC. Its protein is CASSQPTSGRAFNEQFF.

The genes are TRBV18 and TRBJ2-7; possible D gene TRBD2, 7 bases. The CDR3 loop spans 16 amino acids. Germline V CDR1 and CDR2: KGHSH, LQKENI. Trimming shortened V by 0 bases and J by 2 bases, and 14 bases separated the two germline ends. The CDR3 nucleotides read TGTGCCAGCTCACCACCAGGGGGGGGTCGTACCTACGAGCAGTACTTC. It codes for CASSPPGGGRTYEQYF.

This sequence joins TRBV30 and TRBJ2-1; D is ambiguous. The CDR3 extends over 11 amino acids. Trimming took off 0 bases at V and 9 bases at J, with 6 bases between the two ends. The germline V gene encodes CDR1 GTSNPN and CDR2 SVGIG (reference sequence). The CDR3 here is CAWSVLAEQFF. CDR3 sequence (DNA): TGTGCCTGGAGTGTACTCGCTGAGCAGTTCTTC.

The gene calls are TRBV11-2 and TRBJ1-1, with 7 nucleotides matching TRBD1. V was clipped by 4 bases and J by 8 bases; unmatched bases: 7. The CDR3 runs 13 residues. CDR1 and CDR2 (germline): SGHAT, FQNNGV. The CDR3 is CASSWRQGGEAFF. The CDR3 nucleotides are TGTGCCAGCAGCTGGCGACAGGGAGGAGAAGCTTTCTTT.